A single sample is the source of the 21 T cell receptor beta chains below, sequenced in a study of OX40 agonist ivuxolimab in advanced cancers. Some clones are missing from TCRdb's copy, which holds only in-frame ones; the method was immunoSEQ multiplex PCR. The sample carries approximately 80,000 clones, about 90% recorded once. The specimen was CD4+ or CD8+ T cells sorted from blood, collected in a trial of the OX40 agonist ivuxolimab. The source of these receptors is an adult with an advanced solid tumor such as melanoma, head and neck, liver or kidney cancer.

The chain employs TRBV2 and TRBJ2-3, with 7 bases lining up with TRBD2. The J segment lost 4 bases and the V segment lost 8 bases, leaving 9 bases of the junction unmatched. Per germline, CDR1 SNHLY and CDR2 FYNNEI. This CDR3 contains 14 residues. The CDR3 DNA follows: TGTGCCAGCGGTCGAGCGGGGTTAGCAGATACGCAGTATTTT. Its translation is CASGRAGLADTQYF. The entire variable domain, with the rest obtained from reference TRBV2 and TRBJ2-3, is as follows: EPEVTQTPSHQVTQMGQEVILRCVPISNHLYFYWYRQILGQKVEFLVSFYNNEISEKSEIFDDQFSVERPDGSNFTLKIRSTKLEDSAMYFCASGRAGLADTQYFGPGTRLTVL.

The DNA of the CDR3 is TGTGCCAGTAGTATTGCGAGCGGGGTCTCCTACAATGAGCAGTTCTTC. Translating gives CASSIASGVSYNEQFF. The rearrangement links TRBV19 to TRBJ2-1; TRBD2 matches at 7 bases. With 3 bases clipped from V and 0 bases from J, the junction kept 5 bases outside the gene matches. The germline V gene encodes CDR1 LNHDA and CDR2 SQIVND (reference sequence). The CDR3 runs 16 residues.

This chain connects TRBV18 to TRBJ1-6, with D unclear. Trimming left V 0 bases short and J 10 bases short, with 10 bases between. This CDR3 spans 14 amino acids. Germline CDR1 is KGHSH and CDR2 is LQKENI. CDR3 DNA sequence: TGTGCCAGCTCACCACCGGAAAAGAGATCACCCCTCCACTTT. Amino acid sequence: CASSPPEKRSPLHF.

This rearrangement joins TRBV4-1 to TRBJ2-5, with 11 bases fitting TRBD2. Germline V CDR1 and CDR2: MGHRA, YSYEKL. The V gene end was trimmed by 2 bases and the J gene end by 5 bases; junction bases not matched to a gene: 7. This CDR3 region has 16 residues. CDR3 sequence (DNA): TGCGCCAGCAGCCAAAACCCCACTAGCGGGGGTGAGACCCAGTACTTC. Amino acid sequence: CASSQNPTSGGETQYF.

The chain joins TRBV6-1 to TRBJ2-6; D remains ambiguous. The CDR3 extends over 13 amino acids. Looked up from germline, CDR1 is MNHNS and CDR2 is SASEGT. Trimming removed 7 bases from V and 0 bases from J, with 4 bases in between. CDR3 DNA: TGTGCCAGCATTATCTCTGGGGCCAACGTCCTGACTTTC. Protein product: CASIISGANVLTF.

CDR3 sequence: CASSLGGVSEQYV. CDR3 coding DNA: TGTGCCAGCAGTTTGGGGGGAGTATCCGAGCAGTACGTC. The gene calls are TRBV6-1 and TRBJ2-7; TRBD2 is a possible D gene (6 bases). Germline CDR1 is MNHNS and CDR2 is SASEGT. The CDR3 consists of 13 residues. V was pared by 5 bases and J by 6 bases, with 14 bases between.

In nucleotides, the CDR3 is TGTGCCAGCCAAGGCGGGGGGGCCGGCAATGAGCAGTTCTTC. Encoded protein: CASQGGGAGNEQFF. V gene TRBV11-3 combines with J gene TRBJ2-1; 9 positions match TRBD2. Trimming took 8 bases from V and 6 from J; bases not matched to a gene: 8. The CDR3 sequence is 14 residues long. Germline V gene lookup returns CDR1 SGHNT and CDR2 YENEEA. Filled out from reference TRBV11-3 and TRBJ2-1, the complete variable domain reads EAGVVQSPRYKIIEKKQPVAFWCNPISGHNTLYWYLQNLGQGPELLIRYENEEAVDDSQLPKDRFSAERLKGVDSTLKIQPAELGDSAVYLCASQGGGAGNEQFFGPGTRLTVL.

This rearrangement joins TRBV19 to TRBJ1-3, with D tentatively TRBD1 (6 bases). V lost 4 bases and J 2 bases, leaving 9 bases between the germline ends. The CDR3 has 14 amino acids. CDR1 and CDR2 from the germline V gene are LNHDA and SQIVND (reference sequence). The DNA for the CDR3 is TGTGCCAGTAGTAACAGGGAGGCTGGAAACACCATATATTTT. This encodes CASSNREAGNTIYF.

The chain has TRBV19 and TRBJ2-1; possible D gene TRBD2, 6 bases. The CDR3 is 15 residues long. The germline V gene has CDR1 LNHDA and CDR2 SQIVND (reference sequence). V was pared by 7 bases and J by 3 bases, with 16 bases between. In DNA form, the CDR3 reads TGTGCCAGTATTCCAGCGGGTTCGGACTACAATGAGCAGTTCTTC. Amino acid sequence: CASIPAGSDYNEQFF.

The rearrangement joins TRBV11-2 to TRBJ1-4, with D perhaps matching TRBD1 (5 bases). Germline CDR1 is SGHAT and CDR2 is FQNNGV. Trimming pared 0 bases from V and 12 bases from J, leaving 17 bases between. There are 15 residues in the CDR3. The CDR3 region has the DNA TGTGCCAGCAGCTTAGATGGACGGCCGGGAGGGGAACTGTTTTTT. Amino acids: CASSLDGRPGGELFF. Full variable domain (rest looked up from reference TRBV11-2 and TRBJ1-4): EAGVAQSPRYKIIEKRQSVAFWCNPISGHATLYWYQQILGQGPKLLIQFQNNGVVDDSQLPKDRFSAERLKGVDSTLKIQPAKLEDSAVYLCASSLDGRPGGELFFGSGTQLSVL.

This chain joins TRBV27 and TRBJ1-1; 7 bases are shared with TRBD1. Germline CDR1 is MNHEY and CDR2 is SMNVEV (reference sequence). The CDR3 contains 15 residues. The V segment lost 5 bases and the J segment 4 bases; nucleotides outside the gene matches: 10. The CDR3 spells CASSGYTGVRTEAFF. CDR3 nucleotide sequence: TGTGCCAGCAGTGGCTATACAGGGGTTCGCACTGAAGCTTTCTTT.

The chain has TRBV29-1 and TRBJ1-6; 8 bases map to TRBD1. This CDR3 is built from 16 residues. After removal of 0 bases from V and 10 bases from J, the junction contained 11 bases not matched to a gene. CDR1 and CDR2 from the germline V gene are SQVTM and ANQGSEA. CDR3 sequence (DNA): TGCAGCGTTGAAGACGGGTGGACAGGGATGGGGTCACCCCTCCACTTT. Its protein product is CSVEDGWTGMGSPLHF.

The V gene is TRBV30, the J gene TRBJ1-4; 8 positions match TRBD1. V shed 4 bases, J shed 7 bases, and the junction held 11 bases outside the gene matches. The germline gives CDR1 GTSNPN, CDR2 SVGIG (reference sequence). CDR3 length equals 15 residues. The CDR3 sequence is CAWTSQGGDGEKLFF. The CDR3 DNA sequence: TGTGCCTGGACCTCACAGGGGGGTGACGGTGAAAAACTGTTTTTT. The whole variable domain, filled in from reference TRBV30 and TRBJ1-4, reads SQTIHQWPATLVQPVGSPLSLECTVEGTSNPNLYWYRQAAGRGLQLLFYSVGIGQISSEVPQNLSASRPQDRQFILSSKKLLLSDSGFYLCAWTSQGGDGEKLFFGSGTQLSVL.

The CDR3 region has the DNA TGCGCCAGCAGCTTGGGACAGGGAGCGAGCTCCTACAATGAGCAGTTCTTC. This gives the protein CASSLGQGASSYNEQFF. V is TRBV5-1 and J is TRBJ2-1, with TRBD1 identical over 7 bases. J lost 0 bases, V lost 0 bases, and 6 bases had no gene match. The CDR3 consists of 17 residues. Germline lookup yields CDR1 SGHRS and CDR2 YFSETQ.

The chain employs TRBV5-1 and TRBJ2-2; the D gene is possibly TRBD1 (5 bases). CDR3 length: 14 amino acids. Germline CDR1 is SGHRS and CDR2 is YFSETQ. Trimming left V 3 bases short and J 1 base short, with 7 bases between. The CDR3 here is CASSSTGNTGELFF. In DNA form, the CDR3 reads TGCGCCAGCAGCTCTACAGGGAACACCGGGGAGCTGTTTTTT.

The CDR3 is CASSRDPGSNTEAFF. In DNA, the CDR3 is TGTGCCAGCTCAAGGGACCCTGGCTCGAACACTGAAGCTTTCTTT. The gene calls are TRBV18 and TRBJ1-1, with D possibly matching TRBD1 (5 bases). Trimming shortened V by 5 bases and J by 1 base, and 14 bases separated the two germline ends. The germline CDR1 and CDR2 sequences are KGHSH and LQKENI. The CDR3 contains 15 residues.

The chain joins TRBV5-1 to TRBJ1-1; D unclear. Germline CDR1 and CDR2: SGHRS and YFSETQ. V was pared by 4 bases and J by 0 bases, with 7 bases between. The CDR3 spans 13 residues. CDR3 nucleotides: TGCGCCAGCAGCCCGGGCGTGAACACTGAAGCTTTCTTT. Translating gives CASSPGVNTEAFF.

The J gene is TRBJ2-1, the V gene TRBV6-1, with TRBD2 as a possible D gene (5 bases). V lost 1 base to trimming and J lost 9 bases, with 10 bases between them. Germline V gene lookup returns CDR1 MNHNS and CDR2 SASEGT. The CDR3 runs 13 residues. In nucleotides, the CDR3 is TGTGCCAGCAGTGAAGTACCAGCGGTTGAGCAGTTCTTC. This sequence encodes CASSEVPAVEQFF.

V usage is TRBV5-4 and J usage is TRBJ2-2; D is uncertain. This CDR3 has 13 amino acids. The V end lost 7 bases, the J end lost 1 base, and 8 bases lay between the germline ends. Germline V gives CDR1 SGHNT, CDR2 YYREEE (reference sequence). This chain's CDR3 is CASPDLNTGELFF. CDR3 DNA: TGTGCCAGCCCTGACTTGAACACCGGGGAGCTGTTTTTT. The whole variable domain, remainder taken from reference TRBV5-4 and TRBJ2-2, is ETGVTQSPTHLIKTRGQQVTLRCSSQSGHNTVSWYQQALGQGPQFIFQYYREEENGRGNFPPRFSGLQFPNYSSELNVNALELDDSALYLCASPDLNTGELFFGEGSRLTVL.

The gene calls are TRBV5-1 and TRBJ2-1; TRBD1 agrees at 7 bases. The CDR3 extends over 16 amino acids. The junction had 14 bases not matched to a gene; V was cut back by 4 bases and J by 7 bases. The germline CDR1 and CDR2 sequences are SGHRS and YFSETQ. CDR3 sequence reads: CASSGERTGLANEQFF. CDR3 in DNA: TGCGCCAGCAGCGGAGAGCGGACAGGCTTGGCAAATGAGCAGTTCTTC.

The V gene is TRBV7-2, the J gene TRBJ2-7, with TRBD1 matching over 9 bases. Germline V lookup: CDR1 SGHTA, CDR2 FQGNSA. CDR3 length: 15 amino acids. V lost 3 bases, J lost 0 bases, and 3 bases stayed unmatched. CDR3 nucleotides: TGTGCCAGCAGCTTCGGACAGGGGTCCTCCTACGAGCAGTACTTC. Translation: CASSFGQGSSYEQYF.